This TCR beta chain was captured by sequencing in a study of naive and memory T cell subsets. The J segment lost 0 bases and the V segment lost 4 bases, leaving 5 bases of the junction unmatched. CDR3 length: 17 residues. The germline gives CDR1 MNHEY, CDR2 SMNVEV (reference sequence). Alpha and beta constant region primers primed reverse transcription for blood and skin samples. TCRdb re-called the 5' RACE reads through MiXCR, storing one row per CDR3 protein. The sample contains over 25,000 distinct CDR3 sequences, under 25% of which appear only once. Whole blood, 2.5 ml, came from adult healthy volunteers. A UMI-containing oligonucleotide was joined by 3' ligation to the TCR cDNA template.

The receptor comes from a female donor in good health. The chain is built from TRBV27 and TRBJ2-6; 8 bases align to TRBD1. CDR3 loop: CASSSRQGSSGANVLTF. CDR3 coding DNA: TGTGCCAGCAGTTCACGACAGGGGAGCTCTGGGGCCAACGTCCTGACTTTC.